Presented here are 15 T cell receptor beta chains from one specimen sequenced in a study of T cells in Graves' hyperthyroidism and ophthalmopathy. Amplified TCR beta CDR3 regions derived from RNA transcripts. A first-round RT-PCR of the TCR CDR3 used the HTBI primer set. In TCRdb, the multiplex PCR reads were re-called with MiXCR into one record per CDR3 protein. The sample holds about 560,000 distinct CDR3 sequences; 15% to 19% are singletons and the top ten take around 6.6%. Sequenced input: blood. The receptors derive from a woman younger than 45 with Graves' hyperthyroidism.

In this sample, this clonotype turned up many times. The V and J genes are TRBV29-1 and TRBJ1-5; D gene ambiguous. The CDR3 is 16 amino acids. V shed 2 bases and J shed 5 bases, with 19 bases lying between them. CDR1 is SQVTM, CDR2 ANQGSEA, per germline. CDR3 region: CSVERAVREKHQPQHF. CDR3 DNA sequence: TGCAGCGTTGAAAGGGCGGTGAGAGAGAAACATCAGCCCCAGCATTTT.

The sample holds a few counts of this clonotype. The chain links TRBV7-9 to TRBJ2-3; 8 nucleotides agree with TRBD2. The CDR3 is made up of 18 amino acids. The ends lost 3 bases at V and 3 bases at J; junction bases unmatched: 14. Germline assignment: CDR1 SEHNR and CDR2 FQNEAQ (reference sequence). The CDR3 protein is CASSFQAGASKGTDTQYF. The CDR3 DNA reads TGTGCCAGCAGCTTTCAAGCGGGAGCCTCAAAAGGAACAGATACGCAGTATTTT.

The chain links TRBV28 to TRBJ1-2; the D is unclear. The germline CDR1 and CDR2 sequences are MDHEN and SYDVKM. Between the trimmed V and J ends, which lost 8 bases and 8 bases, there was a span of 12 bases. The CDR3 runs to 11 residues. The DNA of the CDR3 is TGTGCCAGCGTCGGGTTATGGGGCTACACCTTC. Encoded protein: CASVGLWGYTF.

This clonotype showed up many times. The chain carries TRBV6-6 and TRBJ2-5, with a tentative D call TRBD2 (6 bases). Germline V gene data show CDR1 as MNHNY and CDR2 as SVGAGI (reference sequence). Trimming took 0 bases from V and 2 from J, leaving 7 bases between them. This CDR3 contains 14 residues. The chain's CDR3 is CASSYSSGQETQYF. The CDR3 DNA follows: TGTGCCAGCAGTTACTCTAGCGGTCAAGAGACCCAGTACTTC.

A few counts support this clonotype. The rearrangement uses TRBV12-3 or TRBV12-4 and TRBJ1-4, with 12 nucleotides matching TRBD1. The CDR3 runs 17 residues. V gave up 4 bases and J gave up 5 bases; unmatched junction bases: 8. The CDR3 region has the DNA TGTGCCAGCAGTTCGGGGACAGGGGGCTTCCTAAATGAAAAACTGTTTTTT. It translates to CASSSGTGGFLNEKLFF.

J is TRBJ2-1 and V is TRBV11-1, with D perhaps assigned TRBD1 or TRBD2 (6 bases each). The CDR3 loop spans 14 amino acids. Trimming left V 5 bases short and J 8 bases short, with 16 bases between. Germline CDR1 reads SGHAT; CDR2 reads FQDESV (reference sequence). The CDR3 region has the DNA TGTGCCAGCAGCCAAGTAGGGGGGCTCGATGAGCAGTTCTTC. Protein product: CASSQVGGLDEQFF.

The chain recombines TRBV20-1 with TRBJ1-2; D is uncertain. Per the germline V gene, CDR1 is DFQATT and CDR2 is SNEGSKA (reference sequence). Trimming pared 1 base from V and 8 bases from J, leaving 23 bases between. There are 16 residues in the CDR3. CDR3 loop: CSARGGSGGSMAGYTF. The CDR3, as DNA: TGCAGTGCTAGAGGAGGTTCCGGCGGGTCCATGGCGGGCTACACCTTC.

This clonotype was counted ten times or more. This chain joins TRBV20-1 and TRBJ1-1; 7 nucleotides align to TRBD1. The V gene's germline CDR1 is DFQATT and CDR2 SNEGSKA (reference sequence). This CDR3 has 13 residues. V was clipped by 3 bases and J by 5 bases; unmatched bases: 6. The CDR3 nucleotides are TGCAGTGCTAGGGGGAGGGGGCGTACTGAAGCTTTCTTT. It yields the protein CSARGRGRTEAFF.

This sequence joins TRBV12-3 or TRBV12-4 and TRBJ2-7; D gene ambiguous. V was shortened by 2 bases and J by 4 bases, with 12 bases between the two germline ends. CDR3 length: 14 amino acids. As DNA, the CDR3 is TGTGCCAGCAGTTTACGGACCTACGTATACGAGCAGTACTTC. It yields the protein CASSLRTYVYEQYF.

This clonotype came up many times. V gene TRBV27 combines with J gene TRBJ1-2, with 8 positions matching TRBD1. Germline V gene lookup returns CDR1 MNHEY and CDR2 SMNVEV (reference sequence). Trimming cost V 7 bases and J 7 bases; bases outside gene matches: 8. There are 13 residues in the CDR3. The CDR3 region has the DNA TGTGCCAGCACCCAGACAGGGGAGGGTGGCTACACCTTC. This codes for CASTQTGEGGYTF.

This clonotype was recorded at least ten times. The rearrangement links TRBV3-1 to TRBJ2-5; D is possibly TRBD1 (6 bases). The V end was cut by 7 bases, the J end by 1 base, with 13 bases between. The germline V gene has CDR1 LGHDT and CDR2 YNNKEL (reference sequence). The CDR3 consists of 14 residues. The CDR3 is CASTSGQAQETQYF. Here the CDR3 DNA reads TGTGCCAGCACTTCGGGACAAGCCCAAGAGACCCAGTACTTC.

Many counts were recorded for this clonotype. The V and J genes are TRBV3-1 and TRBJ2-3; the D call may be TRBD1 or TRBD2 (5 bases each). Germline CDR1 LGHDT, CDR2 YNNKEL (reference sequence). V was pared by 2 bases and J by 2 bases, with 14 bases between. CDR3 length equals 16 residues. CDR3 DNA sequence: TGTGCCAGCAGCCAAAGTCGGGGCGGAATCACAGATACGCAGTATTTT. Protein sequence: CASSQSRGGITDTQYF.

This clonotype was counted at least ten times. The gene calls are TRBV3-1 and TRBJ1-2, with D maybe TRBD1 (5 bases). Trimming removed 4 bases from V and 7 bases from J, with 19 bases in between. The germline V gene has CDR1 LGHDT and CDR2 YNNKEL (reference sequence). The CDR3 loop spans 15 amino acids. For the CDR3, the DNA is TGTGCCAGCAGCCCCTTGGATTGGGTCAGGGCTGGCTACACCTTC. Translated, it gives CASSPLDWVRAGYTF.

This clonotype was recorded at least ten times. V usage is TRBV30 and J usage is TRBJ2-5; D might be TRBD1 (5 bases). CDR1 and CDR2 (germline): GTSNPN, SVGIG (reference sequence). Trimming shortened V by 0 bases and J by 5 bases, and 16 bases separated the two germline ends. The CDR3 loop spans 15 amino acids. CDR3 DNA sequence: TGTGCCTGGAGTGTACATAAGACAGCTTCGGAGACCCAGTACTTC. Translating it yields CAWSVHKTASETQYF.

This clonotype was detected ten times or more. The chain combines TRBV6-1 with TRBJ2-1; D is perhaps TRBD1 (6 bases). This CDR3 is 13 amino acids long. V was trimmed by 5 bases and J by 6 bases, leaving 11 bases between them. Germline V lookup: CDR1 MNHNS, CDR2 SASEGT. CDR3 bases: TGTGCCAGCAGTAAGGGGGTGGTCAATGAGCAGTTCTTC. Its translation is CASSKGVVNEQFF.